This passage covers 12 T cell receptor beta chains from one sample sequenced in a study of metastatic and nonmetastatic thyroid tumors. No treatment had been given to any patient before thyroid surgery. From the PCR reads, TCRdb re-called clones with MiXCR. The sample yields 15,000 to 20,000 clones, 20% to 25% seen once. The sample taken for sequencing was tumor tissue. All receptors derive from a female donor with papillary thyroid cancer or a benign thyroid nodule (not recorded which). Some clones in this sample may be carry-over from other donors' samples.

CDR3 nucleotide sequence: TGCGCCAGCAGCCTGCAATCCCCTTTCACAGGGGACTATGGCTACACCTTC. Translating gives CASSLQSPFTGDYGYTF. The rearrangement uses TRBV5-1 and TRBJ1-2, with 7 bases aligning to TRBD1. The V gene end was trimmed by 4 bases and the J gene end by 3 bases; junction bases not matched to a gene: 15. The CDR3 consists of 17 residues. The germline V gene encodes CDR1 SGHRS and CDR2 YFSETQ.

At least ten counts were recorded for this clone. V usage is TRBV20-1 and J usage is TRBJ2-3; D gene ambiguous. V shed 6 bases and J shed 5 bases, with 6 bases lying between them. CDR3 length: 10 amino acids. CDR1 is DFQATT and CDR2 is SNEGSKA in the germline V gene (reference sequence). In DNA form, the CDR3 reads TGCAGTGCCGGTGAAGATACGCAGTATTTT. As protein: CSAGEDTQYF.

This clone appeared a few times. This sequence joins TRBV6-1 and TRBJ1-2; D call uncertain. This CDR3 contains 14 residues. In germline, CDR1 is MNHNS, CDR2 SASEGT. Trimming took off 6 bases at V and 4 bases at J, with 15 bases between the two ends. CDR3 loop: CASSFTTGLYGYTF. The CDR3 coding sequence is TGTGCCAGCAGCTTTACTACCGGCCTCTATGGCTACACCTTC.

The CDR3, as DNA: TGTGCCAGCTCACCAGACGGGGCCAATCAGCCCCAGCATTTT. Translating gives CASSPDGANQPQHF. The V and J genes are TRBV18 and TRBJ1-5, with D possibly being TRBD1 (5 bases). V was shortened by 2 bases and J by 3 bases, with 8 bases between the two germline ends. Germline CDR1 and CDR2: KGHSH and LQKENI. CDR3 length: 14 amino acids.

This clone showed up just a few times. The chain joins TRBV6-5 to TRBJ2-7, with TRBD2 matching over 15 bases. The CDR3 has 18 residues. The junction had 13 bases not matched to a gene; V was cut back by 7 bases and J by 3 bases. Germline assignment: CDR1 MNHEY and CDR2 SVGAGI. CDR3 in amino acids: CASTHTPGLAGGGYEQYF. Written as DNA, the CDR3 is TGTGCCAGCACCCATACTCCGGGACTAGCGGGAGGAGGCTACGAGCAGTACTTC.

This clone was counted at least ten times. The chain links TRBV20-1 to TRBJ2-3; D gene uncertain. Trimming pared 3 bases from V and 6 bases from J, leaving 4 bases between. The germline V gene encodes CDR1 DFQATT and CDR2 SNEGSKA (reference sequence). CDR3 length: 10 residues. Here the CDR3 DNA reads TGCAGTGCTAGGGTTGATACGCAGTATTTT. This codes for CSARVDTQYF.

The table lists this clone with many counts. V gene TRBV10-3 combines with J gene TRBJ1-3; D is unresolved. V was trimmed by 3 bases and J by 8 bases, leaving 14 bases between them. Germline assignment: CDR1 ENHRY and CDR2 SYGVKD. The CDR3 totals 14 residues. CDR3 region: CAISEEGLGDTIYF. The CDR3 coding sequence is TGTGCCATCAGTGAAGAGGGCCTCGGTGACACCATATATTTT.

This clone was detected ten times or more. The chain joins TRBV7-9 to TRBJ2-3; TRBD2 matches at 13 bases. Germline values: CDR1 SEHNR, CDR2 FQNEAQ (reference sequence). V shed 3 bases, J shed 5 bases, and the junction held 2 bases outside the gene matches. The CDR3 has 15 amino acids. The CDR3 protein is CASSFRLAGGDTQYF. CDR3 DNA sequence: TGTGCCAGCAGCTTTCGACTAGCGGGAGGAGATACGCAGTATTTT.

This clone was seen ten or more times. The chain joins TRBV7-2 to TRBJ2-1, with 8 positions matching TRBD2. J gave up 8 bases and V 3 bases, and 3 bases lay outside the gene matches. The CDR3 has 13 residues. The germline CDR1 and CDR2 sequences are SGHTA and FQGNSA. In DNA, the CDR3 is TGTGCCAGCAGCTTTAGCGGGATGGATGAGCAGTTCTTC. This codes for CASSFSGMDEQFF.

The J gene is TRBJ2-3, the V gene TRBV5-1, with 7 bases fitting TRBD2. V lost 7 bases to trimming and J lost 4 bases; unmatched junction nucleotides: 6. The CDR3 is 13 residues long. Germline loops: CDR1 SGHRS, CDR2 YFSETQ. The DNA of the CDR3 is TGCGCCAGCGGGCGGGAGAATCCAGATACGCAGTATTTT. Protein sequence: CASGRENPDTQYF. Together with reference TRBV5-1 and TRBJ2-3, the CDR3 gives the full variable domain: KAGVTQTPRYLIKTRGQQVTLSCSPISGHRSVSWYQQTPGQGLQFLFEYFSETQRNKGNFPGRFSGRQFSNSRSEMNVSTLELGDSALYLCASGRENPDTQYFGPGTRLTVL.

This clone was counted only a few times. Written as DNA, the CDR3 is TGTGCCAGCACCCCCCCGCGTGGGCCCCTCCACTTT. The encoded protein is CASTPPRGPLHF. This chain joins TRBV28 and TRBJ1-6; D is ambiguous. Looked up from germline, CDR1 is MDHEN and CDR2 is SYDVKM. This CDR3 comprises 12 residues. The ends were cut back, 7 bases at V and 13 bases at J, with 14 bases in the middle. Full variable domain (missing parts from reference TRBV28 and TRBJ1-6): DVKVTQSSRYLVKRTGEKVFLECVQDMDHENMFWYRQDPGLGLRLIYFSYDVKMKEKGDIPEGYSVSREKKERFSLILESASTNQTSMYLCASTPPRGPLHFGNGTRLTVT.

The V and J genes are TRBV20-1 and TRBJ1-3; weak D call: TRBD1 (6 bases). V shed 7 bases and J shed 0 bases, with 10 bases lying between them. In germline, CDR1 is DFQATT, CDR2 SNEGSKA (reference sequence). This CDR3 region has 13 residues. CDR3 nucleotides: TGCAGTGTTCCAGGGGTCTCTGGAAACACCATATATTTT. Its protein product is CSVPGVSGNTIYF.